The rows below give T cell receptor beta chains drawn from one sample of a study of blood T cell repertoires in COVID-19. Repertoires were generated with immunoSEQ multiplex PCR, while TCRdb's copy carries only in-frame clones and drops some. The repertoire holds about 160,000 clones, with 81% as singletons. Sequences were obtained from PBMCs or T cells enriched from blood (not recorded which). The receptors shown here come from a middle-aged woman with acute COVID-19. Both conserved end residues are part of each CDR3. The D gene is left open where the match is weak. Expanded clones get a size class; other rows say once, few or many, or leave the size out.

len,d_gene,abundance,v_gene,j_gene,CDR3aa,CDR3nt
16,TRBD1,.,TRBV18,TRBJ2-3,CASSLTTGGIADTQYF,TGTGCCAGCTCACTAACGACAGGGGGCATCGCAGATACGCAGTATTTT
15,.,once,TRBV27,TRBJ1-1,CASSLGPDMNTEAFF,TGTGCCAGCAGTTTAGGGCCGGACATGAACACTGAAGCTTTCTTT
17,.,.,TRBV4-1,TRBJ1-5,CASSQDKRGGHYQPQHF,TGCGCCAGCAGCCAAGATAAACGTGGTGGGCACTATCAGCCCCAGCATTTT
13,.,.,TRBV12-3/TRBV12-4,TRBJ1-2,CASSLVSQNGYTF,TGTGCCAGCAGTTTAGTTAGCCAGAATGGCTACACCTTC
18,TRBD2,.,TRBV3-1/TRBV3-2,TRBJ2-5,CASSQDRTASGGWETQYF,TGTGCCAGCAGCCAAGATCGTACGGCTAGCGGGGGGTGGGAGACCCAGTACTTC
15,TRBD1,.,TRBV4-1,TRBJ1-5,CASSSGQGAGQPQHF,TGCGCCAGCAGCTCGGGACAGGGGGCAGGACAGCCCCAGCATTTT
14,.,once,TRBV5-1,TRBJ2-2,CASSPGDITGELFF,TGCGCCAGCAGCCCAGGGGACATCACCGGGGAGCTGTTTTTT
15,.,.,TRBV6-1,TRBJ1-4,CASSENTGPNEKLFF,TGTGCCAGCAGTGAAAACACAGGGCCTAATGAAAAACTGTTTTTT
15,.,few,TRBV5-1,TRBJ2-3,CASSLQGVSADTQYF,TGCGCCAGCAGTCTACAGGGAGTAAGCGCAGATACGCAGTATTTT
15,TRBD2,.,TRBV7-2,TRBJ2-5,CASSVTSGPQETQYF,TGTGCCAGCAGCGTCACTAGCGGGCCCCAAGAGACCCAGTACTTC
14,.,.,TRBV25-1,TRBJ2-5,CASSATGQGGTQYF,TGTGCCAGCAGTGCGACAGGTCAGGGTGGGACCCAGTACTTC
15,.,.,TRBV19,TRBJ1-5,CASRIREFRNQPQHF,TGTGCCAGTAGAATCAGGGAATTTAGGAATCAGCCCCAGCATTTT
12,.,.,TRBV12-3/TRBV12-4,TRBJ1-5,CASSSPGQPQHF,TGTGCCAGCAGCTCCCCGGGACAGCCCCAGCATTTT
12,TRBD1,few,TRBV7-8,TRBJ2-7,CASRDRSYEQYF,TGTGCCAGTCGGGACAGGTCCTACGAGCAGTACTTC
18,.,few,TRBV4-2,TRBJ2-6,CASSQVGSEISGANVLTF,TGTGCCAGCAGCCAAGTAGGGAGTGAAATATCTGGGGCCAACGTCCTGACTTTC
15,.,.,TRBV11-3,TRBJ2-1,CASSLDRRSYNEQFF,TGTGCCAGCAGCTTAGATCGGCGGTCCTACAATGAGCAGTTCTTC
17,.,medium-sized,TRBV10-3,TRBJ2-1,CAISESWGGGNGNEQFF,TGTGCCATCAGTGAGTCGTGGGGCGGCGGTAACGGCAATGAGCAGTTCTTC
15,TRBD2,.,TRBV3-1/TRBV3-2,TRBJ2-7,CASSPSGKAAYEQYF,TGTGCCAGCAGCCCTAGCGGGAAGGCCGCCTACGAGCAGTACTTC
15,.,.,TRBV15,TRBJ1-2,CATSRDRGVDYGYTF,TGTGCCACCAGCAGAGATCGGGGGGTTGACTATGGCTACACCTTC
14,.,.,TRBV4-1,TRBJ2-3,CASSPVRETDTQYF,TGCGCCAGCAGCCCTGTTCGGGAGACCGATACGCAGTATTTT